The 10 T cell receptor beta chains below all came from one sample that was sequenced in a study of T cells expressing NK-cell markers. TCRdb re-called the 5' RACE reads; one entry per CDR3 protein, DNA not given. Its table lists over 150,000 distinct CDR3 sequences. Source material: blood T cells: a sorted CD56 or NKG2C T cell subset, CD4+ or CD8+ T cells, or bulk PBMC T cells (not recorded which). The source of these receptors is a man aged 18 to 69 in good health.

The chain joins TRBV7-6 to TRBJ2-1; with no DNA, the TCRdb D assignment of TRBD1 cannot be verified. CDR3 length: 16 amino acids. Germline CDR1 reads SGHVS; CDR2 reads FNYEAQ. Here the CDR3 reads CASSSAQGASYNEQFF.

The chain joins TRBV20-1 to TRBJ2-7; TCRdb's D call of TRBD1 is untestable without DNA. Germline values: CDR1 DFQATT, CDR2 SNEGSKA (reference sequence). This CDR3 has 17 residues. This chain's CDR3 is CSAKTPSISTGWREQYF.

The chain combines TRBV6-4 with TRBJ1-1; the TCRdb call, TRBD1, lacks DNA for checking. Germline V gene sequence: CDR1 MRHNA, CDR2 SNTAGT. The CDR3 has 20 amino acids. CDR3: CASIKTFQGGFLRRDTEAFF.

This chain links TRBV6-1 with TRBJ1-5. Germline values: CDR1 MNHNS, CDR2 SASEGT. This CDR3 spans 14 amino acids. Here the CDR3 reads CASSEATGNQPQHF.

This chain connects TRBV20-1 to TRBJ2-5. Germline lookup yields CDR1 DFQATT and CDR2 SNEGSKA (reference sequence). This CDR3 is 13 amino acids long. The CDR3 sequence is CSARDSSKETQYF.

This chain links TRBV13 with TRBJ2-5; TCRdb's D gene call, TRBD1, goes unchecked for lack of DNA. The CDR3 loop spans 16 amino acids. Germline values: CDR1 PRHDT, CDR2 FYEKMQ (reference sequence). CDR3 in amino acids: CASSEKVNRAQETQYF.

The chain employs TRBV5-6 and TRBJ2-1; TCRdb indicates TRBD1, and absent DNA this call remains unverified. Germline loops: CDR1 SGHDT, CDR2 YYEEEE. The CDR3 spans 15 residues. The CDR3 sequence: CASREATGTNNEQFF.

This chain uses TRBV27 with TRBJ2-3; TCRdb returns TRBD2, unconfirmable since there is no DNA. The CDR3 covers 15 residues. CDR1 and CDR2 from the germline V gene are MNHEY and SMNVEV (reference sequence). CDR3 amino acids: CASSITSGGSDTQYF.

The chain uses TRBV19 and TRBJ1-2; TCRdb reports TRBD1, a call that lacks DNA to check it against. The CDR3 sequence is 12 residues long. Looked up from germline, CDR1 is LNHDA and CDR2 is SQIVND (reference sequence). The CDR3 reads CASKTGYYGYTF.

The rearrangement joins TRBV6-5 to TRBJ2-1; the TCRdb D gene call, TRBD1, has no DNA to confirm it. This CDR3 spans 17 amino acids. Per the germline V gene, CDR1 is MNHEY and CDR2 is SVGAGI. This chain's CDR3 is CASSFYDRADLYNEQFF.